This TCR beta chain originates from a study of CD8 T cells in ankylosing spondylitis. Whole-study findings and limits: The clones that were linked to disease were reported to be significantly enriched in matched synovial fluid samples from ankylosing spondylitis patients.

Preparation of TCR beta libraries was done by quantitative 5'-RACE with molecular barcodes. One entry per CDR3 protein, called by TCRdb with MiXCR from the 5' RACE reads. The sample contains around 340,000 distinct CDR3 sequences, roughly 20% of which appear only once. A note on this clonotype: Antigen unknown.

V lost 6 bases and J 7 bases, leaving 31 bases between the germline ends. CDR3 size: 19 residues. The chain joins TRBV12-3 or TRBV12-4 to TRBJ2-1; no firm D call. The receptor was isolated from a male donor with ankylosing spondylitis or in good health (not recorded which). The sample consisted of blood, either unsorted or a sorted T cell fraction (not recorded which). The CDR3 DNA reads TGTGCCAGCAGCCCCTACCAAGTGTGGGTGATTCTAGGTCAAAATGAGCAGTTCTTC. Amino acids: CASSPYQVWVILGQNEQFF.